Following are 24 T cell receptor beta chains from one sample sequenced in a study of blood T cells in healthy people across ages. A second roughly 6 to 12 cycle PCR used barcoded and J-beta primers. One entry per CDR3 protein, called by TCRdb with MiXCR from the 5' RACE reads. The table records 850,000 to 950,000 distinct CDR3 sequences, around 30% of them present only once. Input material: blood. Receptor source: a woman older than 75 in good health.

Comment on this clonotype: A much larger clonotype is one base distant, so this may be a read error. V usage is TRBV6-6 and J usage is TRBJ2-7; 7 bases line up with TRBD2. V shed 6 bases, J shed 10 bases, and the junction held 15 bases outside the gene matches. Germline lookup yields CDR1 MNHNY and CDR2 SVGAGI (reference sequence). The CDR3 consists of 14 residues. The DNA for the CDR3 is TGTGCCAGCAGGACTAGCATGATAGGAGAGATCCAGTACTTC. Translation gives CASRTSMIGEIQYF.

CDR3 nucleotide sequence: TGCAGTGCTAGACAGGGGCGAACTCAAGAGACCCAGTACTTC. Translation gives CSARQGRTQETQYF. This rearrangement joins TRBV20-1 to TRBJ2-5, with a tentative D call TRBD1 (6 bases). Germline CDR1 reads DFQATT; CDR2 reads SNEGSKA (reference sequence). Trimming left V 2 bases short and J 2 bases short, with 12 bases between. There are 14 residues in the CDR3.

Remarks on this clonotype: The junction departs from the called germline gene at one end, perhaps through a read error. This chain connects TRBV7-7 to TRBJ2-1, with 10 nucleotides matching TRBD1. The germline gives CDR1 SSHAT, CDR2 FNYEAQ (reference sequence). This CDR3 has 15 residues. CDR3 sequence reads: CASSLSGTGVNEQFF. For the CDR3, the DNA is TGTGCTAGCAGCTTAAGTGGGACAGGGGTTAATGAGCAGTTCTTC.

Comments on this clonotype: Being one base from a much bigger clone, this may be a read error. The chain is built from TRBV10-3 and TRBJ2-2; TRBD1 agrees at 7 bases. The CDR3 has 14 amino acids. CDR1 ENHRY and CDR2 SYGVKD come from the germline V gene. CDR3 in amino acids: CAISRDSRTEELFF. DNA of the CDR3: TGTGCCATCAGCCGGGACAGTCGTACCGAGGAGCTGTTTTTT.

A note on this clonotype: Since a much larger clone is just one base distant, this may be a read error. The J gene is TRBJ1-1, the V gene TRBV4-3; the match to TRBD1 covers 7 bases. Trimming cost V 4 bases and J 4 bases; bases outside gene matches: 6. CDR1 is LGHNA and CDR2 is YSLEER in the germline V gene. This CDR3 has 14 residues. CDR3 nucleotide sequence: TGCGCCAGCAGCCCTATTCAGGGGGGCACTGAAGCTTTCTTT. Encoded protein: CASSPIQGGTEAFF.

The V and J genes are TRBV2 and TRBJ1-6, with D perhaps matching TRBD1 (5 bases). Trimming left V 7 bases short and J 10 bases short, with 14 bases between. Per germline, CDR1 SNHLY and CDR2 FYNNEI. The CDR3 consists of 13 residues. The CDR3 loop reads CASTPGSLSPLHF. CDR3 nucleotide sequence: TGTGCCAGCACACCAGGGTCCTTGTCACCCCTCCACTTT.

For this clonotype: Relative to the germline gene, one junction end is altered; a read error may explain this. This chain connects TRBV7-2 to TRBJ1-2; no firm D call. CDR3 length: 15 amino acids. Per germline, CDR1 SGHTA and CDR2 FQGNSA. CDR3 nucleotide sequence: TGTGCCAGCAGCTTCAGCGAGAGAGAAAAGTATGGCAACACCTTC. As protein: CASSFSEREKYGNTF.

A note on this clonotype: A read error may produce the germline difference seen at one junction end. CDR3: CASSLDIFPNGQFF. The CDR3, as DNA: TGTGCCAGCAGTTTAGATATTTTTCCCAATGGGCAGTTCTTC. The V call is TRBV7-9, the J call TRBJ2-1; D gene ambiguous. Per germline, CDR1 SEHNR and CDR2 FQNEAQ (reference sequence). CDR3 length equals 14 residues.

This clonotype was seen only a few times. V and J are TRBV6-1 and TRBJ2-1; 13 positions agree with TRBD2. Germline V gene data show CDR1 as MNHNS and CDR2 as SASEGT. CDR3 size: 19 residues. V trimming: 6 bases; J trimming: 2 bases; junction bases outside the gene matches: 13. CDR3 region: CASRSILAGGSSAYNEQFF. CDR3 nucleotides: TGTGCCAGCAGATCAATACTAGCGGGGGGGTCCTCAGCCTACAATGAGCAGTTCTTC.

This clonotype was found many times. The V gene is TRBV6-2 or TRBV6-3, the J gene TRBJ2-7; 7 nucleotides align to TRBD1. Germline loops: CDR1 MNHEY, CDR2 SVGEGT. This CDR3 contains 14 residues. Trimming cost V 6 bases and J 3 bases; bases outside gene matches: 8. The CDR3 loop is CASRFDRAGYEQYF. The CDR3 DNA follows: TGTGCCAGCAGATTCGACAGGGCGGGCTACGAGCAGTACTTC.

This clonotype appeared a few times. The genes are TRBV10-3 and TRBJ2-1; 13 bases fit TRBD2. The CDR3 is 14 residues long. V shed 5 bases, J shed 7 bases, and the junction held 2 bases outside the gene matches. Germline loops: CDR1 ENHRY, CDR2 SYGVKD. The CDR3 nucleotides read TGTGCCATCAGTACTAGCGGGGGGGGGAATGAGCAGTTCTTC. This encodes CAISTSGGGNEQFF.

The chain is built from TRBV30 and TRBJ1-1, with D unclear. Germline V gene sequence: CDR1 GTSNPN, CDR2 SVGIG (reference sequence). Trimming took off 2 bases at V and 7 bases at J, with 20 bases between the two ends. The CDR3 runs to 15 residues. The CDR3 here is CAWSLTTLYGREAFF. CDR3 nucleotide sequence: TGTGCCTGGAGTCTAACAACCCTTTATGGGCGTGAAGCTTTCTTT.

As to this clonotype: This could be a read error, since a much larger clone is one nucleotide away. This chain connects TRBV14 to TRBJ2-1; D is perhaps TRBD1 (5 bases). Trimming left V 0 bases short and J 13 bases short, with 16 bases between. The CDR3 length is 14 residues. Per germline, CDR1 SGHDN and CDR2 FVKESK. Here the CDR3 reads CASSQERGAETQFF. The CDR3 nucleotides read TGTGCCAGCAGCCAAGAAAGGGGTGCTGAGACCCAGTTCTTC.

This clonotype was counted at least ten times. The chain uses TRBV7-2 and TRBJ2-3; 11 bases align to TRBD2. Trimming removed 0 bases from V and 7 bases from J; junction bases left unmatched: 15. Germline V gene lookup returns CDR1 SGHTA and CDR2 FQGNSA. This CDR3 spans 19 amino acids. The CDR3 coding sequence is TGTGCCAGCAGCTTAGCGAGTACTAGCGGGGGCTTTCAATCGTATACGCAGTATTTT. Protein: CASSLASTSGGFQSYTQYF.

This clonotype was seen at least ten times. The chain recombines TRBV7-2 with TRBJ2-7, with 7 bases that match TRBD2. With V trimmed by 7 bases and J by 3 bases, 6 bases remained unmatched. Germline loops: CDR1 SGHTA, CDR2 FQGNSA. The CDR3 is 13 residues long. The CDR3 DNA sequence: TGTGCCAGCACCTGGGGGGGACTCTACGAGCAGTACTTC. Protein sequence: CASTWGGLYEQYF.

This clonotype was detected a few times. A junction boundary mismatches the germline segment, possibly from a read error. The V gene is TRBV6-5, the J gene TRBJ1-2; 7 bases map to TRBD1. This CDR3 comprises 15 residues. The germline CDR1 and CDR2 sequences are MNHEY and SVGAGI. The CDR3 loop reads CAGSYSTTGTYGYTF. Here the CDR3 DNA reads TGTGCCGGCAGTTACTCGACGACAGGGACCTATGGCTACACCTTC.

This clonotype has a count of ten or more. The rearrangement uses TRBV7-2 and TRBJ2-1; tentatively, D is TRBD2 (7 bases). The germline V gene encodes CDR1 SGHTA and CDR2 FQGNSA. CDR3 size: 13 residues. The V gene lost 5 bases and the J gene lost 4 bases, with 9 bases spanning the gap. CDR3 coding DNA: TGTGCCAGCAGCGGGGGGGCGTACAATGAGCAGTTCTTC. Translating it yields CASSGGAYNEQFF.

This clonotype was seen at least ten times. The chain uses TRBV6-1 and TRBJ2-5; D is ambiguous. Germline loops: CDR1 MNHNS, CDR2 SASEGT. V dropped 0 bases and J dropped 1 base, with 9 bases sitting between them. This CDR3 is built from 15 residues. The CDR3 region has the DNA TGTGCCAGCAGTGAAGCGGCGACTTTCCAAGAGACCCAGTACTTC. Translating gives CASSEAATFQETQYF.

This clonotype was counted a few times. A read error may produce the germline difference seen at one junction end. This chain connects TRBV14 to TRBJ1-1; D is uncertain. Germline loops: CDR1 SGHDN, CDR2 FVKESK. The CDR3 is 13 residues long. CDR3 DNA sequence: TGTGCCAGCGGCCAAGATGCCTCCATGAGAGCTTTCTTT. Protein sequence: CASGQDASMRAFF.

Comments on this clonotype: One end of the junction fails to match germline, which may point to a read error. The gene calls are TRBV30 and TRBJ2-2, with D perhaps TRBD2 (5 bases). Germline V gene data show CDR1 as GTSNPN and CDR2 as SVGIG (reference sequence). The CDR3 consists of 17 residues. The CDR3 DNA reads TGTGCCTGGAGGCGGCTTCCTAGGCCCCGAAACACCGGGGAGCGGTTTTTT. This gives the protein CAWRRLPRPRNTGERFF. Using reference TRBV30 and TRBJ2-2 for the parts outside the CDR3, the full variable domain is SQTIHQWPATLVQPVGSPLSLECTVEGTSNPNLYWYRQAAGRGLQLLFYSVGIGQISSEVPQNLSASRPQDRQFILSSKKLLLSDSGFYLCAWRRLPRPRNTGERFFGEGSRLTVL.

This clonotype was detected a few times. The chain recombines TRBV12-3 or TRBV12-4 with TRBJ2-3, with D maybe TRBD1 (6 bases). CDR3 length: 15 residues. V was trimmed by 6 bases and J by 0 bases, leaving 13 bases between them. The CDR3 nucleotides are TGTGCCAGCAGCAGACTAAGGGGGAGCACAGATACGCAGTATTTT. Translation: CASSRLRGSTDTQYF.

The chain combines TRBV9 with TRBJ1-2, with 7 positions matching TRBD1. CDR3 length equals 14 residues. CDR1 is SGDLS, CDR2 YYNGEE, per germline. V lost 4 bases, J lost 8 bases, and 11 bases stayed unmatched. CDR3 in amino acids: CASSSDRAFRGYTF. CDR3 coding DNA: TGTGCCAGCAGCTCAGACAGGGCCTTCCGGGGCTACACCTTC.

This chain links TRBV20-1 with TRBJ2-4; D ambiguous. The J call may not be correct, given that the DNA end is closer to TRBJ2-5. The germline gives CDR1 DFQATT, CDR2 SNEGSKA (reference sequence). This CDR3 is 16 amino acids long. The CDR3 coding sequence is TGCAGTGCTAGAGGTTTCCCCTCTGGATGGCAAGAGACCCAGTACTTC. It encodes CSARGFPSGWQETQYF.

This clonotype was counted many times. The chain has TRBV6-2 or TRBV6-3 and TRBJ1-2; D is uncertain. The CDR3 totals 12 residues. V was trimmed by 2 bases and J by 8 bases, leaving 9 bases between them. The germline gives CDR1 MNHEY, CDR2 SVGEGT. CDR3 amino acids: CASSYEVGGYTF. The CDR3 coding sequence is TGTGCCAGCAGTTACGAAGTTGGGGGCTACACCTTC.